Listed below are T cell receptor beta chains from one sample, sequenced in a study of human T cells and chemical hapten exposure. TCRdb re-derived calls from the RACE reads in MiXCR, one entry per CDR3 protein. The table records about 87,000 distinct CDR3 sequences, roughly a tenth of them present only once. The sequencing here drew on whole blood, taken in connection with sensitization to the hapten diphenylcyclopropenone (DPC). The receptors were gathered from a woman in her 40s with alopecia areata. Some clones in this sample may be carry-over from other donors' samples. The CDR3 runs from the conserved cysteine through the conserved F or W.

V gene	J gene	CDR3 protein
TRBV7-2	TRBJ1-2	CASSLIPAGGGGYGYTF
TRBV9	TRBJ1-2	CASSTNWAGNYGYTF
TRBV29-1	TRBJ2-3	CSAPVRGADTQYF
TRBV19	TRBJ2-2	CASSIVSEPTGELFF
TRBV4-2	TRBJ2-1	CASSQDWDTTYNEQFF
TRBV11-2	TRBJ2-3	CASSLVSPADTQYF
TRBV3-1	TRBJ2-7	CASSRGGHPYEQYF
TRBV20-1	TRBJ2-7	CSARGVDFYEQYF
TRBV7-6	TRBJ2-5	CASSLGAGGPETQYF
TRBV19	TRBJ1-1	CASNLRGNTEAFF
TRBV4-3	TRBJ2-6	CASSQGTSSSGANVLTF
TRBV29-1	TRBJ2-3	CSVYRGADTQYF
TRBV7-9	TRBJ2-7	CASSLDGDSSYEQYF
TRBV11-3	TRBJ2-1	CASSPPGSYNEQFF
TRBV30	TRBJ2-6	CAWEGGTGVSGANVLTF
TRBV27	TRBJ1-2	CASSLTGPNYGYTF
TRBV6-6	TRBJ2-2	CASSEQGASSTGELFF
TRBV5-1	TRBJ2-1	CASSRDPGTRQGEQFF
TRBV27	TRBJ2-2	CASSPGLAGGRNTGELFF
TRBV5-1	TRBJ2-5	CASSLMSADAETQYF
TRBV7-2	TRBJ2-6	CASAVEGTVRSGANVLTF
TRBV5-8	TRBJ1-1	CASTWGSTEAFF
TRBV7-2	TRBJ2-7	CASSLVSGGNEQYF
TRBV6-2/TRBV6-3	TRBJ2-2	CASRRGFEGNTGELFF
TRBV7-2	TRBJ1-1	CASSLVRGTEAFF
TRBV20-1	TRBJ2-1	CSAREAGSYNEQFF
TRBV7-6	TRBJ1-3	CASSLGAAGRDTIYF
TRBV20-1	TRBJ2-3	CSATLATSTDTQYF
TRBV5-5	TRBJ2-1	CASSPDYPSYNEQFF
TRBV9	TRBJ1-6	CASSVDRSNSPLHF
TRBV7-9	TRBJ2-4	CASSRTSGGYIQYF
TRBV10-3	TRBJ1-1	CAISESGVAFF
TRBV28	TRBJ1-1	CASSLAGFTGTEAFF